This T cell receptor (beta chain) stems from a study of T cell responses to AZD1222 COVID-19 vaccine (dated by TCRdb to about 2021). For context, the study as a whole: AZD1222 recipients with second doses at about 4 weeks or about 12 weeks were pooled, because spike-specific TCR depth and breadth did not differ between schedules. A total of 230 to 250 trial participants underwent TCR sequencing, of whom 200 to 220 had received two doses of AZD1222 and about 26 had received two doses of the MenACWY control vaccine. Enrollment into the trials was organized by age into subgroups of 18-55, 56-69 and 70-plus years, and those subgroups contained approximately 160, 26 and 62 TCR-sequenced participants, respectively.

Reading the germline V gene (reference sequence) gives CDR1 LNHDA and CDR2 SQIVND. The CDR3 runs 12 amino acids, cysteine and phenylalanine included. The CDR3 DNA has 36 bases and is translated from base 1. The V and J ends are trimmed by 6 bases and 2 bases, leaving 8 bases between them. The time point label on this specimen signifies: baseline before first vaccination. Samples from vaccinated people were obtained from the UK trials COV001 and COV002, which included a single-blind randomized controlled phase 2/3 trial of AZD1222 (ChAdOx1 nCoV-19) in healthy adults. Trial participant PBMC samples were collected at day 0 and day 28 after the second dose for TCRbeta chain sequencing. Findings and caveats that apply to the study as a whole: The 56-69-year group was small, and its depth increase did not reach significance, likely because of low power. Vaccine-associated CD4 TCRs spanned the whole spike protein, with dominant responses in regions 160-218 and 743-854. Reportedly, close to half of the unique spike-specific TCRs recognized epitopes lying outside the regions that are mutated in the B.1.351 and B.1.1.7 variants. Spike-specific TCR breadth and depth rose significantly after two AZD1222 doses compared with day 0 and with MenACWY recipients. Most participants were white British and females outnumbered males, and the authors suggested that clonal diversity may have been underestimated. Conclusions about previously exposed vaccinees were limited because only six AZD1222 recipients were SARS-CoV-2 seropositive at baseline. No day 14 peak-response samples were available, so repertoires were characterized only after the peak T cell response.

The CDR3 regions of human TCRbeta chains were analyzed by immunosequencing. As for the original processing: Repertoire TCRs were checked for matches against a reference library of SARS-CoV-2-specific TCRs that had been generated using the MIRA antigen-specificity platform. Breadth meant the fraction of unique TCRs that were SARS-CoV-2-associated, whereas depth meant the fraction of total T cells that were SARS-CoV-2-associated. Using the MIRA data, each spike-specific TCR was assigned both to the spike region to which the TCR was reactive and to a CD4 or CD8 class. Log10-transformed breadth and depth values were compared by one-way ANOVA with Sidak's multiple comparisons tests. This is the immuneACCESS table as TCRdb keeps it, with only in-frame sequences that have V and J called. A part of the clones is gone; compared with another copy, unresolved V genes explain less than half, and the rest is unexplained. The V and J calls and clone size are taken from that table; D and trimming were inferred from the DNA. This sample holds some 140,000 clones; 93% were observed only once. The ten largest clones add up to approximately 3.3% of the sample.

Points on this clone: Its antigen is not yet known. No quality values exist for individual bases; no much larger clone is one base distant.

The sequence joins TRBV19 to TRBJ2-7; TRBD2 is a weak D gene call, 5 bases matching. Sequencing was performed on peripheral blood, taken on day 0 of AZD1222 vaccination. This TCR derives from an adult in good health. The nucleotide sequence is given as TGTGCCAGTAGAGGACTTACCTACGAGCAGTACTTC. Its product reads: CASRGLTYEQYF.